The source of this TCR beta chain is a study of shared clonotypes between healthy human individuals. Donors comprised only Caucasian adults living in Nashville, Tennessee. Unsorted samples drew genomic DNA from about 100 million PBMCs. From germline, CDR1 is MDHEN and CDR2 SYDVKM. V was pared by 7 bases and J by 0 bases, with 13 bases between. The CDR3 is made up of 15 amino acids. Around 30,000 T cell genomes (roughly 300 ng DNA) went into each PBMC replicate. Assay: immunoSEQ multiplex PCR; the TCRdb copy retains only in-frame clones and omits some. The repertoire holds about 490,000 clones, with approximately 84% as singletons. A note on this clone: Its antigen is not known. A far larger clone is a single base away, which makes a read error likely.

Study-level results: It was only blood that was sampled, and tissue repertoires likely differ.

The V gene is TRBV28, the J gene TRBJ1-3; maybe TRBD1 (5 bases). The sequenced sample was PBMCs. The clonotype comes from a woman aged 35 to 49 in good health. Some clones in this sample may be carry-over from other donors' samples. The CDR3 is CASTREAISGNTIYF. CDR3 in DNA: TGTGCCAGCACCAGGGAGGCGATCTCTGGAAACACCATATATTTT.